This T cell receptor (beta chain) derives from a study of blood T cell repertoires in COVID-19. This CDR3 region has 17 residues. J was trimmed by 0 bases and V by 5 bases; bases with no gene match: 10. CDR1 is SGHAT and CDR2 is FQNNGV in the germline V gene. Only in-frame clones appear in the TCRdb table, and some are missing; sequencing was by immunoSEQ multiplex PCR. The sample consists of some 170,000 clones, roughly 87% of them appearing once. The chain links TRBV11-2 to TRBJ1-2; 9 bases map to TRBD1. This clonotype was obtained from a human donor with acute COVID-19. The donor label of this sample is uncertain. The sample comprised PBMCs or T cells enriched from blood (not recorded which). CDR3 coding DNA: TGTGCCAGCAGCCCACACGGGACAGGGCCACCTAACTATGGCTACACCTTC. Translated: CASSPHGTGPPNYGYTF.